This T cell receptor beta chain originates from a study of blood T cell repertoires in COVID-19. Per the germline V gene, CDR1 is MNHEY and CDR2 is SVGAGI. Trimming removed 7 bases at V and 2 bases at J, with 9 bases between. This CDR3 has 13 residues. Source study methods: Estimation of nucleated cell counts relied on the amplification of reference gene primers. Produced via immunoSEQ multiplex PCR; TCRdb's table is partial and in-frame only. For V, J and clone size, that table is used; D and trimming come from the DNA. The sample lists some 100,000 clones; roughly 92% were seen once. The chain combines TRBV6-5 with TRBJ1-5; D is possibly TRBD1 (6 bases). Sequencing was performed on peripheral blood. This clonotype was sampled from a man in his 70s with acute or convalescent COVID-19. CDR3 loop: CASIRQGNQPQHF. The CDR3 nucleotides read TGTGCCAGCATTCGACAGGGCAATCAGCCCCAGCATTTT.